This is a list of T cell receptor beta chains from one sample in a study of CD8+ T cells in alopecia areata. The table came from immunoSEQ multiplex PCR; TCRdb's copy has only in-frame clones and leaves some out. This table holds about 97,000 clones, 35% to 45% found once. Sample: CD4+ T cells sorted from blood. The source is a human donor with alopecia areata. Both conserved end residues are part of each CDR3. The D gene is left open where the match is weak. Part of the rows lack a size; the others show once, few, many or a class for expanded clones.

size: -
V: TRBV5-1
length: 16
D: -
J: TRBJ1-4
DNA: TGCGCCAGCAGCGTTTCTGGGGCTGTAACTAATGAAAAACTGTTTTTT
CDR3: CASSVSGAVTNEKLFF

size: once
V: TRBV25-1
length: 12
D: TRBD2
J: TRBJ2-7
DNA: TGTGCCAGCAGTTCAGCGGGGTACGAGCAGTACTTC
CDR3: CASSSAGYEQYF

size: once
V: TRBV30
length: 14
D: TRBD1
J: TRBJ1-2
DNA: TGTGCCTGGTTACGGGACAGGGGATTTTATGGCTACACCTTC
CDR3: CAWLRDRGFYGYTF

size: -
V: TRBV7-9
length: 13
D: -
J: TRBJ1-1
DNA: TGTGCCAGCAGCGGGACATCGAACACTGAAGCTTTCTTT
CDR3: CASSGTSNTEAFF

size: few
V: TRBV30
length: 13
D: TRBD2
J: TRBJ2-1
DNA: TGTGCCTCACAGCGGGGGGTTAACAATGAGCAGTTCTTC
CDR3: CASQRGVNNEQFF

size: -
V: TRBV7-9
length: 16
D: TRBD2
J: TRBJ2-7
DNA: TGTGCCAGCAGCCCTCCCGGGAGGGGGACAATCTACGAGCAGTACTTC
CDR3: CASSPPGRGTIYEQYF

size: few
V: TRBV23-1
length: 16
D: -
J: TRBJ1-1
DNA: TGCGCCAGCAGTCAAGCTCAGGGTCTGGTGAACACTGAAGCTTTCTTT
CDR3: CASSQAQGLVNTEAFF

size: -
V: TRBV7-2
length: 14
D: -
J: TRBJ2-7
DNA: TGTGCCAGCAGCTTAGTACCCCGGCGCCCCGAGCAGTACTTC
CDR3: CASSLVPRRPEQYF

size: -
V: TRBV4-2
length: 15
D: TRBD2
J: TRBJ2-1
DNA: TGTGCCAGCGCCAGCCCTAGCGGGGTAGGGAGTGAGCAGTTCTTC
CDR3: CASASPSGVGSEQFF

size: -
V: TRBV29-1
length: 12
D: -
J: TRBJ2-1
DNA: TGCAGCTTTTACAGGGGGGGCAATGAGCAGTTCTTC
CDR3: CSFYRGGNEQFF

size: few
V: TRBV15
length: 15
D: -
J: TRBJ2-7
DNA: TGTGCCACCAGCAGAGAAGGGAGAGCCCAACGGGAGCAGTACTTC
CDR3: CATSREGRAQREQYF

size: few
V: TRBV2
length: 13
D: -
J: TRBJ2-5
DNA: TGTGCCAGCAACGACATGACCGCCGAGCCCCAGTACTTC
CDR3: CASNDMTAEPQYF

size: few
V: TRBV29-1
length: 10
D: -
J: TRBJ2-5
DNA: TGCAGCGTTGGATTGGAGACCCAGTACTTC
CDR3: CSVGLETQYF

size: -
V: TRBV27
length: 14
D: -
J: TRBJ2-7
DNA: TGTGCCAGCAGTTCCATGACAGGGAGGCACGAGCAGTACTTC
CDR3: CASSSMTGRHEQYF

size: few
V: TRBV29-1
length: 12
D: -
J: TRBJ2-1
DNA: TGCAGCGTTGTGCGGGGTGCCAATGAGCAGTTCTTC
CDR3: CSVVRGANEQFF

size: -
V: TRBV5-6
length: 16
D: TRBD2
J: TRBJ2-3
DNA: TGTGCCAGCAGCTCCCTAGCGGGGGGGAGCACAGATACGCAGTATTTT
CDR3: CASSSLAGGSTDTQYF

size: few
V: TRBV11-2
length: 15
D: -
J: TRBJ1-3
DNA: TGTGCCAGCAGCTTAGGACAGAACTCTGGAAACACCATATATTTT
CDR3: CASSLGQNSGNTIYF

size: -
V: TRBV6-6
length: 12
D: -
J: TRBJ2-7
DNA: TGTGCCAGCAGTCTTCAGGACTACGAGCAGTACTTC
CDR3: CASSLQDYEQYF

size: -
V: TRBV27
length: 14
D: TRBD2
J: TRBJ2-7
DNA: TGTGCCAGCAGTCGCGGGGGACGGAGCTACGAGCAGTACTTC
CDR3: CASSRGGRSYEQYF

size: few
V: TRBV23-1
length: 15
D: -
J: TRBJ2-1
DNA: TGCGCCAGCAGTCATCAGGGAATAACCTACAATGAGCAGTTCTTC
CDR3: CASSHQGITYNEQFF

size: -
V: TRBV9
length: 13
D: -
J: TRBJ1-3
DNA: TGTGCCAGCAGCACCACACCTGGAAACACCATATATTTT
CDR3: CASSTTPGNTIYF

size: few
V: TRBV7-8
length: 14
D: -
J: TRBJ2-7
DNA: TGTGCCAGCAATTCGGGGGAGATGCGCTACGAGCAGTACTTC
CDR3: CASNSGEMRYEQYF

size: -
V: TRBV7-2
length: 16
D: -
J: TRBJ1-5
DNA: TGTGCCAGCAGCTTAGTAGGCAGGCGGGACAATCAGCCCCAGCATTTT
CDR3: CASSLVGRRDNQPQHF

size: -
V: TRBV4-1
length: 16
D: -
J: TRBJ2-4
DNA: TGCGCCAGCAGCCCCGAACAGCTGGGGGCCAAAAACATTCAGTACTTC
CDR3: CASSPEQLGAKNIQYF

size: -
V: TRBV11-2
length: 17
D: TRBD2
J: TRBJ2-7
DNA: TGTGCCAGCAGCTTTCCCCCTCCCACCGGGAGGGACTACGAGCAGTACTTC
CDR3: CASSFPPPTGRDYEQYF

size: -
V: TRBV5-1
length: 15
D: TRBD1
J: TRBJ2-7
DNA: TGCGCCAGCAGCTTGGAGGGACAGGGGATCCACGAGCAGTACTTC
CDR3: CASSLEGQGIHEQYF

size: few
V: TRBV29-1
length: 12
D: TRBD1
J: TRBJ1-5
DNA: TGCAGCGTGGGACAGCAAAATCAGCCCCAGCATTTT
CDR3: CSVGQQNQPQHF

size: few
V: TRBV5-4
length: 13
D: -
J: TRBJ2-5
DNA: TGTGCCAGCAGCCAACAGGGAGGGGAGACCCAGTACTTC
CDR3: CASSQQGGETQYF

size: -
V: TRBV5-6
length: 16
D: TRBD2
J: TRBJ2-5
DNA: TGTGCCAGCAGCTTTTTTCCCCTAGCGGCACAAGAGACCCAGTACTTC
CDR3: CASSFFPLAAQETQYF

size: few
V: TRBV10-3
length: 15
D: TRBD1
J: TRBJ2-3
DNA: TGTGCCATCAGTGAGGGGGACAGATACCCAGATACGCAGTATTTT
CDR3: CAISEGDRYPDTQYF

size: few
V: TRBV30
length: 13
D: -
J: TRBJ1-5
DNA: TGTGCCTGGAGTGCGTCAGGGTACCAGCCCCAGCATTTT
CDR3: CAWSASGYQPQHF

size: -
V: TRBV5-4
length: 17
D: -
J: TRBJ2-1
DNA: TGTGCCAGCAGCTTGACGGGGGGACAAATCACCGAGAATGAGCAGTTCTTC
CDR3: CASSLTGGQITENEQFF

size: few
V: TRBV4-2
length: 15
D: -
J: TRBJ2-2
DNA: TGTGCCAGCAGCCCAGGAGATACGAACACCGGGGAGCTGTTTTTT
CDR3: CASSPGDTNTGELFF

size: few
V: TRBV7-9
length: 15
D: TRBD1
J: TRBJ2-7
DNA: TGTGCCAGCAGCTTAGTTGGGACAGGGAACTACGAGCAGTACTTC
CDR3: CASSLVGTGNYEQYF

size: few
V: TRBV18
length: 15
D: TRBD1
J: TRBJ2-1
DNA: TGTGCCAGCTCACCACCGGGACAGGCTGGTAATGAGCAGTTCTTC
CDR3: CASSPPGQAGNEQFF

size: -
V: TRBV30
length: 10
D: -
J: TRBJ1-2
DNA: TGTGCCTGGAACAAACAGAGCTACACCTTC
CDR3: CAWNKQSYTF

size: -
V: TRBV10-3
length: 11
D: -
J: TRBJ2-3
DNA: TGTGCCATCAGTGATCTGGATACGCAGTATTTT
CDR3: CAISDLDTQYF

size: -
V: TRBV30
length: 13
D: TRBD2
J: TRBJ2-5
DNA: TGTGCCTGGACAGCGGGAGGGCCTGAGACCCAGTACTTC
CDR3: CAWTAGGPETQYF

size: few
V: TRBV5-1
length: 15
D: TRBD2
J: TRBJ2-3
DNA: TGCGCCAGCAGTACAAGCGGGAGGGTGGCAGATACGCAGTATTTT
CDR3: CASSTSGRVADTQYF

size: -
V: TRBV30
length: 14
D: -
J: TRBJ2-3
DNA: TGTGCCTGGAGTCCAGCTACTAGCACAGATACGCAGTATTTT
CDR3: CAWSPATSTDTQYF

size: once
V: TRBV30
length: 14
D: TRBD2
J: TRBJ2-5
DNA: TGTGCCTGGAGATCCGGGGGGGGCCTGGAGACCCAGTACTTC
CDR3: CAWRSGGGLETQYF

size: -
V: TRBV30
length: 13
D: -
J: TRBJ1-6
DNA: TGTGCCTGGAGGCCAGGGAATAATTCACCCCTCCACTTT
CDR3: CAWRPGNNSPLHF

size: few
V: TRBV4-2
length: 17
D: -
J: TRBJ2-7
DNA: TGTGCCAGCAGCCAAGGTTCTACCTACTTGGGATCCTACGAGCAGTACTTC
CDR3: CASSQGSTYLGSYEQYF

size: -
V: TRBV12-5
length: 15
D: -
J: TRBJ2-5
DNA: TGTGCTAGTGGTTCCCTAAACCCTGGTGGGGAGACCCAGTACTTC
CDR3: CASGSLNPGGETQYF